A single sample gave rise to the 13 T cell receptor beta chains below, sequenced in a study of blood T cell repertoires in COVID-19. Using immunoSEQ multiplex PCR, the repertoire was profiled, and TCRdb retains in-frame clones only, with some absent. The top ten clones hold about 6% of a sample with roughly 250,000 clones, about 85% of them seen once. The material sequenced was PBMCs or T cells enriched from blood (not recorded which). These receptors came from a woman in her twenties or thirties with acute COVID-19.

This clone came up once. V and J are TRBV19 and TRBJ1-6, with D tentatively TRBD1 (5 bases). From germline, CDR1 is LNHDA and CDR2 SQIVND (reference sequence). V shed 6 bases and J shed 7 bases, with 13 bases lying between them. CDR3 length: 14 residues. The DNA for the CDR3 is TGTGCCAGTAGAGGGGAAGGGTGGAATTCACCCCTCCACTTT. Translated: CASRGEGWNSPLHF.

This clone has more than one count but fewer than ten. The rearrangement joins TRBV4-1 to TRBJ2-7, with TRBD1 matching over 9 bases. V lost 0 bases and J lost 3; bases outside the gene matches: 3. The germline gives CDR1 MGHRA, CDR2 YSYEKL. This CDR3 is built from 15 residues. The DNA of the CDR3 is TGCGCCAGCAGCCAAGAACGGACAGGGGACTACGAGCAGTACTTC. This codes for CASSQERTGDYEQYF.

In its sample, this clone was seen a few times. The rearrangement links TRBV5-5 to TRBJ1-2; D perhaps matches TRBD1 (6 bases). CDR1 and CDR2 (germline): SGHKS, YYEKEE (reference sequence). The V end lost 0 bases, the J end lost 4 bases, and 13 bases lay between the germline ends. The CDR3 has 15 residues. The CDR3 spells CASSLAPTGPYGYTF. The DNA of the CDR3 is TGTGCCAGCAGCTTGGCCCCGACAGGACCCTATGGCTACACCTTC.

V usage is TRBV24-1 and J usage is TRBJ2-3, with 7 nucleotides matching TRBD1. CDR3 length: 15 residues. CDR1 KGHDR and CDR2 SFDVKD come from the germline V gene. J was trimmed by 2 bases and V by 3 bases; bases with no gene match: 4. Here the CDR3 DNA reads TGTGCCACCAGTGATCCAGGGGGTAACACAGATACGCAGTATTTT. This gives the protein CATSDPGGNTDTQYF.

The CDR3: CASSQRGSGYNEQFF. The CDR3 DNA reads as TGTGCCAGCAGCCAACGGGGGAGCGGGTACAATGAGCAGTTCTTC. The V call is TRBV3-1 (or the pseudogene TRBV3-2), the J call TRBJ2-1; TRBD2 might be the D (6 bases). CDR1 LGHDT and CDR2 YNNKEL come from the germline V gene (reference sequence). V shed 2 bases and J shed 4 bases, with 12 bases lying between them. The CDR3 consists of 15 residues.

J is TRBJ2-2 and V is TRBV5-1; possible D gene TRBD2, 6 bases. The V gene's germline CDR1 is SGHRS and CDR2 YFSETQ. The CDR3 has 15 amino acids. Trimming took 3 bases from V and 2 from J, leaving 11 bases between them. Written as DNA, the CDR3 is TGCGCCAGCAGCTCCGGGACTGATAACACCGGGGAGCTGTTTTTT. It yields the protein CASSSGTDNTGELFF. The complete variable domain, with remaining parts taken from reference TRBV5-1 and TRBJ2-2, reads KAGVTQTPRYLIKTRGQQVTLSCSPISGHRSVSWYQQTPGQGLQFLFEYFSETQRNKGNFPGRFSGRQFSNSRSEMNVSTLELGDSALYLCASSSGTDNTGELFFGEGSRLTVL.

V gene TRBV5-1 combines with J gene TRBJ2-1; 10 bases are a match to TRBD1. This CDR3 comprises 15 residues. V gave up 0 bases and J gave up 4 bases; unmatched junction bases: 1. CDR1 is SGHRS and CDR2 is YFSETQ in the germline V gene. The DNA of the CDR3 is TGCGCCAGCAGCTTGGTGGGACAGGGGTACAATGAGCAGTTCTTC. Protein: CASSLVGQGYNEQFF. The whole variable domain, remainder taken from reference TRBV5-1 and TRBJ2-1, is KAGVTQTPRYLIKTRGQQVTLSCSPISGHRSVSWYQQTPGQGLQFLFEYFSETQRNKGNFPGRFSGRQFSNSRSEMNVSTLELGDSALYLCASSLVGQGYNEQFFGPGTRLTVL.

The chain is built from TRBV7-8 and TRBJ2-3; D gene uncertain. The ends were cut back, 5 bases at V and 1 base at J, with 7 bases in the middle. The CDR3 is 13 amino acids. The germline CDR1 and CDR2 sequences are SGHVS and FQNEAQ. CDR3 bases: TGTGCCAGCAGCCTTGGGCGCACAGATACGCAGTATTTT. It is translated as CASSLGRTDTQYF.

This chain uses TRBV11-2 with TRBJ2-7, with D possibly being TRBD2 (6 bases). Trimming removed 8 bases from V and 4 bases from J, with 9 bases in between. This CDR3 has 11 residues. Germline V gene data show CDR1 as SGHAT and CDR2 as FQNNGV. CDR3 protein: CASAGLYEQYF. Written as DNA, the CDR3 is TGTGCCAGCGCGGGGTTGTACGAGCAGTACTTC.

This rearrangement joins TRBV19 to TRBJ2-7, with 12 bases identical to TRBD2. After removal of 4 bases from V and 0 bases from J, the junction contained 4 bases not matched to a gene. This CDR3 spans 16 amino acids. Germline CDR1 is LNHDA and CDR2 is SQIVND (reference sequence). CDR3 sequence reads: CASSTGLAGHSYEQYF. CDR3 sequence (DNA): TGTGCCAGTAGTACGGGACTAGCGGGCCACTCCTACGAGCAGTACTTC.

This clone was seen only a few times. The CDR3: CASSWTSDDTGELFF. The CDR3, as DNA: TGTGCCAGCAGCTGGACTAGCGACGACACCGGGGAGCTGTTTTTT. The rearrangement joins TRBV7-3 to TRBJ2-2; 9 bases agree with TRBD2. The CDR3 extends over 15 amino acids. CDR1 and CDR2 (germline): SGHTA, FQGTGA. The J segment lost 3 bases and the V segment lost 4 bases, leaving 3 bases of the junction unmatched. Full variable domain (missing parts from reference TRBV7-3 and TRBJ2-2): GAGVSQTPSNKVTEKGKYVELRCDPISGHTALYWYRQSLGQGPEFLIYFQGTGAADDSGLPNDRFFAVRPEGSVSTLKIQRTERGDSAVYLCASSWTSDDTGELFFGEGSRLTVL.

The CDR3 sequence: CASSSKLQAGVDEQFF. For the CDR3, the DNA is TGTGCCAGCAGCTCGAAATTGCAGGCGGGAGTGGATGAGCAGTTCTTC. The chain is built from TRBV7-9 and TRBJ2-1; 7 nucleotides agree with TRBD2. This CDR3 has 16 residues. Germline CDR1 SEHNR, CDR2 FQNEAQ (reference sequence). The V and J ends lost 4 bases and 8 bases, in that order; junction bases with no gene match: 14. Full variable domain (missing parts from reference TRBV7-9 and TRBJ2-1): DTGVSQNPRHKITKRGQNVTFRCDPISEHNRLYWYRQTLGQGPEFLTYFQNEAQLEKSRLLSDRFSAERPKGSFSTLEIQRTEQGDSAMYLCASSSKLQAGVDEQFFGPGTRLTVL.

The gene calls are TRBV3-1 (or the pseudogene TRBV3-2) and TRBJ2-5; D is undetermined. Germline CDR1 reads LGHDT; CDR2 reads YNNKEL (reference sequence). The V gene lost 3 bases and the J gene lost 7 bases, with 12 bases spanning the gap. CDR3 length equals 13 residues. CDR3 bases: TGTGCCAGCAGCCAGGAGCCGGTGGTGACCCAGTACTTC. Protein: CASSQEPVVTQYF.